The clone carrying this T cell receptor beta chain was counted only a few times. What it recognizes is unknown. This record comes from a study of early T cells in non-severe SARS-CoV-2 infection. At the level of the study: RNA in bulk from unsorted whole blood was sequenced, and chains were unpaired. Findings and caveats of the study: There was a bias toward anti-spike CD8 responses in VDJdb matching, which missed private and CD4 specificities.

Per germline, CDR1 SGHDT and CDR2 YYEEEE. J lost 3 bases, V lost 3 bases, and 2 bases had no gene match. This CDR3 has 13 residues. Each single cDNA molecule received a unique molecular identifier. TCRdb reanalysed the 5' RACE reads using MiXCR and keeps one entry per CDR3 protein. Of some 52,000 distinct CDR3 sequences detected, around 8% appear once; the ten largest clones hold over 8%. The sequence was obtained from an adult who was a healthcare worker with PCR-confirmed SARS-CoV-2 infection or an uninfected control (not recorded which). Sequencing was carried out using whole blood. The chain recombines TRBV5-6 with TRBJ1-2; TRBD1 matches at 7 bases. CDR3 DNA: TGTGCCAGCAGCTATGACAGGGACTATGGCTACACCTTC. It translates to CASSYDRDYGYTF.